This is a list of T cell receptor beta chains from one sample in a study. Using its own MiXCR run on the 5' RACE reads, TCRdb lists one record per CDR3 protein. The data show 40,000 to 65,000 distinct CDR3 sequences, almost 25% seen once. The source material was tumor-infiltrating naive CD4+ T cells sorted from the breast tumor. These receptor sequences come from a female donor with breast cancer. The CDR3 runs from the conserved cysteine through the conserved F or W. The D gene is left open where the match is weak. Rows may omit the clone size; those that give it use once, few, many or a size class.

size	J	D	V	DNA	CDR3
NA	TRBJ2-1	TRBD1	TRBV6-1	TGTGCCAGCGGGGGACAGGCCAGGCACAATGAGCAGTTCTTC	CASGGQARHNEQFF
many	TRBJ2-1	NA	TRBV20-1	TGCAGTGCTAGACAGGGGTTGAGGAATGAGCAGTTCTTC	CSARQGLRNEQFF
NA	TRBJ2-7	TRBD2	TRBV30	TGTGCCTGGAGTCCCCTAGCGGGACTCTCGTCGGCGCAGTACTTC	CAWSPLAGLSSAQYF
many	TRBJ2-1	TRBD2	TRBV7-9	TGTGCCAGCAGCACAAGCGGGAGGGCCCACAATGAGCAGTTCTTC	CASSTSGRAHNEQFF
NA	TRBJ2-3	NA	TRBV20-1	TGCAGTGCCAAGACCGGAGGAACAGATACGCAGTATTTT	CSAKTGGTDTQYF
few	TRBJ1-5	NA	TRBV7-9	TGTGCCAGCAGCTTACAGGGGAGCAATCAGCCCCAGCATTTT	CASSLQGSNQPQHF
many	TRBJ2-7	TRBD2	TRBV4-1	TGCGCCAGCAGCCAAGATCCTAGCGGCTACTCCTACGAGCAGTACTTC	CASSQDPSGYSYEQYF
few	TRBJ1-2	NA	TRBV7-6	TGTGCCAGCAGCTTAGGCCCCGACAGCGGAAAATATGGCTACACCTTC	CASSLGPDSGKYGYTF
few	TRBJ2-7	TRBD2	TRBV5-1	TGCGCCAGCAGAAAGCCGGGGGGATCCTACGAGCAGTACTTC	CASRKPGGSYEQYF
many	TRBJ2-1	TRBD1	TRBV5-1	TGCGCCAGCAGCTTGGCCCCGACAGGGGGATACAATGAGCAGTTCTTC	CASSLAPTGGYNEQFF
many	TRBJ1-2	NA	TRBV27	TGTGCCAGCAGTTCGGAGACTAACTATGGCTACACCTTC	CASSSETNYGYTF
few	TRBJ1-1	TRBD1	TRBV7-2	TGTGCCAGCAGCTTAGAGGGACAGGGAAAAGCTTTCTTT	CASSLEGQGKAFF
NA	TRBJ1-5	NA	TRBV27	TGTGCCAGCAGTTTATCGGCGGGCAATCAGCCCCAGCATTTT	CASSLSAGNQPQHF
few	TRBJ2-7	TRBD1	TRBV7-2	TGTGCCAGCAGCTCCTATTTGACAGGGCAAAGCTCCTACGAGCAGTACTTC	CASSSYLTGQSSYEQYF
many	TRBJ1-1	TRBD1	TRBV10-3	TGTGCCATCAGAGAGACAGGGCTAAACACTGAAGCTTTCTTT	CAIRETGLNTEAFF
NA	TRBJ1-5	NA	TRBV28	TGTGCCAGCAGTACGGGGTTTGGTCCTCAGCCCCAGCATTTT	CASSTGFGPQPQHF
NA	TRBJ1-6	TRBD1	TRBV11-3	TGTGCCAGCAGCTTAGATCAAGGGACAGGAGGTTCACCCCTCCACTTT	CASSLDQGTGGSPLHF
few	TRBJ2-7	NA	TRBV7-9	TGTGCCAGCAGCTTAGACTCGGTCCGCAACTACGAGCAGTACTTC	CASSLDSVRNYEQYF
few	TRBJ2-5	NA	TRBV20-1	TGCAGTGCTAGAGTGTTGGGGACGGGAGAATGGGAGACCCAGTACTTC	CSARVLGTGEWETQYF
medium-sized	TRBJ2-3	NA	TRBV29-1	TGCAGCTCGAGGGGAGGAACAGATACGCAGTATTTT	CSSRGGTDTQYF
medium-sized	TRBJ1-1	NA	TRBV20-1	TGCAGTGCTAGCGAAGGATCACTGGGGAACACTGAAGCTTTCTTT	CSASEGSLGNTEAFF
NA	TRBJ1-5	NA	TRBV4-2	TGTGCCAGCAGCCAAGATCTGATACATGGAGGGGATCAGCCCCAGCATTTT	CASSQDLIHGGDQPQHF
NA	TRBJ2-3	NA	TRBV20-1	TGCAGTGCGCGGACCACAGATACGCAGTATTTT	CSARTTDTQYF
NA	TRBJ2-7	NA	TRBV6-5	TGTGCCAGCAATCAGGGGGGACTCTTGTCCGAGCAGTACTTC	CASNQGGLLSEQYF
few	TRBJ2-1	TRBD1	TRBV14	TGTGCCAGCAGCCTGCTCGGACAGGCCAATGAGCAGTTCTTC	CASSLLGQANEQFF
few	TRBJ1-2	NA	TRBV29-1	TGCAGCGTTGAAGATAATACGCGCTACACCTTC	CSVEDNTRYTF
few	TRBJ2-5	NA	TRBV10-3	TGTGCCATCAGTGACGGGACAACACAAGAGACCCAGTACTTC	CAISDGTTQETQYF
few	TRBJ1-5	TRBD1	TRBV6-2/TRBV6-3	TGTGCCAGCAGTTACTCGGACAGGGGGCGAGGCCAGCCCCAGCATTTT	CASSYSDRGRGQPQHF
NA	TRBJ2-5	TRBD1	TRBV4-1	TGCGCCAGCAGCCCACGGACAGGGCGAGGAGGGACCCAGTACTTC	CASSPRTGRGGTQYF
many	TRBJ1-2	NA	TRBV20-1	TGCAGTGCCCGAAGAGAGTCCATCAACTATGGCTACACCTTC	CSARRESINYGYTF
many	TRBJ1-2	NA	TRBV10-2	TGCGCCAGCAGTGAGTCTACTAACTATGGCTACACCTTC	CASSESTNYGYTF
few	TRBJ1-1	NA	TRBV18	TGTGCCAGCTCTGACGGACAGAGGGCCGGGGGTTTCTTT	CASSDGQRAGGFF
many	TRBJ2-7	TRBD1	TRBV4-1	TGCGCCAGCAGCCATTTGAGAAGGGGGCCCTACGAGCAGTACTTC	CASSHLRRGPYEQYF
NA	TRBJ1-5	NA	TRBV5-1	TGCGCCAGCAGCTTGGGTCCTAATCAGCCCCAGCATTTT	CASSLGPNQPQHF
NA	TRBJ1-5	NA	TRBV20-1	TGCAGTGCTAGTCTAGGACAGAATCAGCCCCAGCATTTT	CSASLGQNQPQHF
few	TRBJ2-5	TRBD2	TRBV6-1	TGTGCCAGCAGTGTCGAGATAGCGGGAGGGCCTCATCAAGAGACCCAGTACTTC	CASSVEIAGGPHQETQYF
many	TRBJ2-3	TRBD1	TRBV7-9	TGTGCCAGCAGCGCGGACAGGGCAACAGATACGCAGTATTTT	CASSADRATDTQYF
NA	TRBJ1-1	TRBD1	TRBV18	TGTGCCAGCTCACGAGGACAGGGAAGGGGCACTGAAGCTTTCTTT	CASSRGQGRGTEAFF
many	TRBJ1-5	NA	TRBV12-3/TRBV12-4	TGTGCCAGCAGTCCTCCAGGGTATAGCAATCAGCCCCAGCATTTT	CASSPPGYSNQPQHF
few	TRBJ2-3	NA	TRBV7-9	TGTGCCAGCAGCTCGAACCGGGGGCAGGGAGATACGCAGTATTTT	CASSSNRGQGDTQYF
NA	TRBJ2-3	NA	TRBV7-2	TGTGCCAGCAGCTTAGTTGGACCCAGGGGGGAAACGCAGTATTTT	CASSLVGPRGETQYF
few	TRBJ2-7	NA	TRBV29-1	TGCAGCGTTGGGAAGACCAACTACCCCCACGAGCAGTACTTC	CSVGKTNYPHEQYF
NA	TRBJ2-1	TRBD2	TRBV6-5	TGTGCCTGCAGTTCGGGGACTAGCGGCATTAATGAGCAGTTCTTC	CACSSGTSGINEQFF
few	TRBJ2-7	NA	TRBV7-9	TGTGCCAGCAGCCCAGGCCGAAATGGTAGGGACGAGCAGTACTTC	CASSPGRNGRDEQYF
NA	TRBJ1-4	NA	TRBV2	TGTGTCAGCAGCGTTGAACAGCGTGAAAAACTGTTTTTT	CVSSVEQREKLFF
NA	TRBJ1-3	NA	TRBV7-2	TGTGCCAGCAGCTCTGGAGGGGACACCATATATTTT	CASSSGGDTIYF
NA	TRBJ1-1	TRBD1	TRBV28	TGTGCCAGCAGACCCACAGGGGATTACACTGAAGCTTTCTTT	CASRPTGDYTEAFF
NA	TRBJ1-5	NA	TRBV30	TGTGCCTGGAGTGTAGGTGGGAATCAGCCCCAGCATTTT	CAWSVGGNQPQHF
NA	TRBJ1-1	NA	TRBV11-2	TGTGCCAGCAGCTTAGTATCGGACACTGAAGCTTTCTTT	CASSLVSDTEAFF
few	TRBJ1-3	NA	TRBV7-9	TGTGCCAGCAGCTTGTTCTCAGGGCAGGCAAACACCATATATTTT	CASSLFSGQANTIYF
many	TRBJ2-3	TRBD2	TRBV5-1	TGCGCCAGCAGCAGCACGCCTAGCGGAACCAGCACAGATACGCAGTATTTT	CASSSTPSGTSTDTQYF
NA	TRBJ2-6	NA	TRBV7-9	TGTGCCAGCAGCTCACCCCGGTCTGGGGCCAACGTCCTGACTTTC	CASSSPRSGANVLTF
many	TRBJ1-4	NA	TRBV5-1	TGCGCCAGCAGCAGATACAGGGTAGCCGAAAAACTGTTTTTT	CASSRYRVAEKLFF
few	TRBJ2-7	TRBD2	TRBV5-1	TGCGCCAGCAGCTTGAGTAGCGGGGTCTCCTACGAGCAGTACTTC	CASSLSSGVSYEQYF
few	TRBJ1-1	TRBD1	TRBV20-1	TGCAGTGCTAGGCAGGGGGCAGGCGAAGCTTTCTTT	CSARQGAGEAFF
NA	TRBJ1-2	NA	TRBV4-1	TGCGCCAACAGTCCGGACGGGTACTATGGCTACACCTTC	CANSPDGYYGYTF
few	TRBJ1-5	NA	TRBV6-6	TGTGCCAGCAGTTTGGTAAGGACGAGCAATCAGCCCCAGCATTTT	CASSLVRTSNQPQHF